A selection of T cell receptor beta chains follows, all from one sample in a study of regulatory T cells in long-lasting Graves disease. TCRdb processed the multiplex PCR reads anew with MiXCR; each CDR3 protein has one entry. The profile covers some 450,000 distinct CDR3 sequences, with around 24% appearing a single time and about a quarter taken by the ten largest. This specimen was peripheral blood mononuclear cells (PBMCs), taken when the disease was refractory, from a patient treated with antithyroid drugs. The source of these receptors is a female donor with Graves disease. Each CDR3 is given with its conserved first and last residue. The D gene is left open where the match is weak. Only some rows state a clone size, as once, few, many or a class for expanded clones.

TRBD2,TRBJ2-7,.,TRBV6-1,TGTGCCAGCAGGACTGTGGCTAGCGGGAGAGGAATCTACGAGCAGTACTTC,CASRTVASGRGIYEQYF
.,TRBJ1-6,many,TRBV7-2,TGTGCCAGCGTACACAGTCGCGGGGGATCACCCCTCCACTTT,CASVHSRGGSPLHF
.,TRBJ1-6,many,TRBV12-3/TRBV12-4,TGTGCCAGCAGTTTAGAGGCGGGGGCGAATTCACCCCTCCACTTT,CASSLEAGANSPLHF
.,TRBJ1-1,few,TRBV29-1,TGCAGCGCGGTACAGGGTCGAAACACTGAAGCTTTCTTT,CSAVQGRNTEAFF
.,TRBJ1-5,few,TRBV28,TGTGCCAGCAGTTTAGGAGCGGTTCCTGATAGCAATCAGCCCCAGCATTTT,CASSLGAVPDSNQPQHF
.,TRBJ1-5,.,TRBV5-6,TGTGCCAGCAGCTTGCCCCTATTCCCCGAGGGGGTGAGTCAGCCCCAGCATTTT,CASSLPLFPEGVSQPQHF
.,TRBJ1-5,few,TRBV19,TGTGCCAGTAGTCAGGAGCGGAGAGCAGGCAATCAGCCCCAGCATTTT,CASSQERRAGNQPQHF
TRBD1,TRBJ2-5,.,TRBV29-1,TGCAGCGCGCACCCGGGACAGGGACAGACCCAGTACTTC,CSAHPGQGQTQYF
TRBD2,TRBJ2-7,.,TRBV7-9,TGTGCCAGCAGCTTAGTCCCTAGCGGGAGGTTAGAAAACGAGCAGTACTTC,CASSLVPSGRLENEQYF
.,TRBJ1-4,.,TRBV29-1,TGCAGCGTTGGGCGGACAGTAAATGAAAAACTGTTTTTT,CSVGRTVNEKLFF
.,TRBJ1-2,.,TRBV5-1,TGCGCCAGCAGCTTGGGACAGGCGGCTCAATATGGCTACACCTTC,CASSLGQAAQYGYTF
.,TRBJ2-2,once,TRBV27,TGTGCCAGCAGTTTACATCTTAGGGGGGGTGACACCGGGGAGCTGTTTTTT,CASSLHLRGGDTGELFF
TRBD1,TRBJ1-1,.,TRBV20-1,TGCAGTGCTAGACCTGGACAGGCCAGGGCCACTGAAGCTTTCTTT,CSARPGQARATEAFF
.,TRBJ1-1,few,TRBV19,TGTGCCAGTAGTTCCCTAGGGGCCCTGGCCACTGAAGCTTTCTTT,CASSSLGALATEAFF
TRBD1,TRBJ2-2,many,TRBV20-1,TGCAGTGCTAAACAGGGGACCTCGAACACCGGGGAGCTGTTTTTT,CSAKQGTSNTGELFF
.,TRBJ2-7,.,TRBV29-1,TGCAGCGTTGAAGAACACGCCGGGGAGGGGGCCTACGAGCAGTACTTC,CSVEEHAGEGAYEQYF
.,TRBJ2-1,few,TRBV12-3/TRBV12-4,TGTGCCAGCACAGTCAGGGGACGCGGTGAGCAGTTCTTC,CASTVRGRGEQFF
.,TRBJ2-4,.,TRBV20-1,TGCAGTGCTAGGGGAGACGGCATTCAGTACTTC,CSARGDGIQYF
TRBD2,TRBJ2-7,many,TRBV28,TGTGCCACCACTAGCGGGAGTTATTACGAGCAGTACTTC,CATTSGSYYEQYF
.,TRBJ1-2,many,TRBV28,TGTGCCAGCAGTTCCCCGGGACAAGCCTTAGATGGCTACACCTTC,CASSSPGQALDGYTF
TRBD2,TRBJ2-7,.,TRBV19,TGTGCCAGTAGCCTCCCGGGGGGAGTCAACGAGCAGTACTTC,CASSLPGGVNEQYF
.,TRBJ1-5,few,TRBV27,TGTGCCAGCAGTCCGTCTTATGGGGATCAGCCCCAGCATTTT,CASSPSYGDQPQHF
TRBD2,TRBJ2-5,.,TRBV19,TGTGCCAGTAGTATAGGGGAGGGTGCTCAGGAGACCCAGTACTTC,CASSIGEGAQETQYF
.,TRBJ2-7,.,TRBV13,TGTGCCAGCAGCTGGGGCTCCTGCGAGCAGTACTTC,CASSWGSCEQYF
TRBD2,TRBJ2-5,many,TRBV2,TGTGCCAGCATCACTCAAGGCCCTAGCGGACACCAGTACTTC,CASITQGPSGHQYF
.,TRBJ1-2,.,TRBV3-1,TGTGCCAGCAGCCAAGATGGCACCTACTATGGCTACACCTTC,CASSQDGTYYGYTF
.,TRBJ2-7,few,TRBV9,TGTGCCAGCAGCGTAGCTGCGGGTGCCGCCTCCTACGAGCAGTACTTC,CASSVAAGAASYEQYF
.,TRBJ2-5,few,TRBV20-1,TGCAGTGCTAGAGATCGGCAAGGGCTAGAGACCCAGTACTTC,CSARDRQGLETQYF
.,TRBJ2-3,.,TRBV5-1,TGCGCCAGCAGCTTGGGGCAGGGATCCGCTAGCACAGATACGCAGTATTTT,CASSLGQGSASTDTQYF
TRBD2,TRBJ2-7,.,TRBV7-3,TGTGCCAGCAGCTTACCAACGGGAGCGGGGGGGTCCAGCTACGAGCAGTACTTC,CASSLPTGAGGSSYEQYF
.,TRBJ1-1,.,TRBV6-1,TGTGCCAGCAGTGAGGGGATGCCCCATGAAGCTTTCTTT,CASSEGMPHEAFF
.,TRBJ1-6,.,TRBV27,TGTGCCAGCAGTTTACCCGGCGGGGGCCATAATTCACCCCTCCACTTT,CASSLPGGGHNSPLHF
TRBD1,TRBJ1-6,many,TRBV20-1,TGCAGTGCTAGGAAGGGACAGGGATTAAATTCACCCCTCCACTTT,CSARKGQGLNSPLHF
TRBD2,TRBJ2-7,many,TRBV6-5,TGTGCCAGCAGTTACTCCGCCGTGATAGCGGGCGCCTACGAGCAGTACTTC,CASSYSAVIAGAYEQYF
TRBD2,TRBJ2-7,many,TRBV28,TGTGCCAGCAGTACTCCGGGACTAGCGGGAGTCGGGAGCTCCTACGAGCAGTACTTC,CASSTPGLAGVGSSYEQYF
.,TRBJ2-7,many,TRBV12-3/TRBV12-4,TGTGCCAGCAACCAGGACCTAAGGGAGCAGTACTTC,CASNQDLREQYF
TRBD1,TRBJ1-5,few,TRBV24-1,TGTGCCACCAGTGATTCCCATACAGGGGGGATCAATCAGCCCCAGCATTTT,CATSDSHTGGINQPQHF
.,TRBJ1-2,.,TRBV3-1,TGTGCCAGCAGCCAAGACCCCTGGACAGATCCTAACTATGGCTACACCTTC,CASSQDPWTDPNYGYTF
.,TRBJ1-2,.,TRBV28,TGTGCCAGCAGCAGCGGACAGCTTACGCTATTCGGCTACACCTTC,CASSSGQLTLFGYTF
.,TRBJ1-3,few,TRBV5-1,TGCGCCAGCAGCTTGGCTCCAGGGGTTCGGCTAAACACCATATATTTT,CASSLAPGVRLNTIYF
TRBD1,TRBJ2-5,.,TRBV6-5,TGTGCCAGCAGTTACCCGACAGGGGCGCAAGAGACCCAGTACTTC,CASSYPTGAQETQYF
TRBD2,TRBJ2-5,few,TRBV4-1,TGCGCCAGCTCCACCCTGAGCGGGATACAAGAGACCCAGTACTTC,CASSTLSGIQETQYF
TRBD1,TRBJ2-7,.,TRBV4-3,TGCGCCAGCAGCCATAGGGAAGGACAGGGGAGCTCCGAGCAGTACTTC,CASSHREGQGSSEQYF
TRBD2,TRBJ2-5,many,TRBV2,TGTGCCAGCAGTGATTTCGGGATAGCGGGAGAGACCCAGTACTTC,CASSDFGIAGETQYF
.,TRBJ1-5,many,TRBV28,TGTGCCAGCAGTCTTGACAGCGATAGCAATCAGCCCCAGCATTTT,CASSLDSDSNQPQHF
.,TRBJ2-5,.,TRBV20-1,TGCAGTGCTAGAGATAGGGACGAAGCAACGATCGAGACCCAGTACTTC,CSARDRDEATIETQYF
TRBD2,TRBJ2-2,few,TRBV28,TGTGCCAGCAGTTTCGAAGTTAGAGGACTAGTCACCGGGGAGCTGTTTTTT,CASSFEVRGLVTGELFF
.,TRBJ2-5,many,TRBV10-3,TGTGCCATCAGCAGGACAGAGCAAGAGACCCAGTACTTC,CAISRTEQETQYF
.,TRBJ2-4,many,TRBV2,TGTGCCAGCATGGGGGCCTTAGACATTCAGTACTTC,CASMGALDIQYF
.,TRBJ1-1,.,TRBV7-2,TGTGCCAGCAGCTTAGCCCGAACGTATGAAGCTTTCTTT,CASSLARTYEAFF